Detailed here is one TCR beta chain. The data are from a study of blood T cell repertoires in COVID-19. The junction had 6 bases not matched to a gene; V was cut back by 3 bases and J by 8 bases. The length of the CDR3 is 14 residues. Germline V gives CDR1 MRHNA, CDR2 SNTAGT. Study processing details: Estimation of nucleated cell counts relied on the amplification of reference gene primers. Libraries were prepared by immunoSEQ multiplex PCR; TCRdb keeps only in-frame clonotypes and omits some of them. For V, J and clone size, that table is used; D and trimming come from the DNA. The sample has 75,000 to 100,000 clones, about 80% seen once; the top ten hold roughly a quarter.

The chain carries TRBV6-4 and TRBJ2-1; the match to TRBD2 covers 8 bases. The sample was peripheral blood. The sequence was obtained from a man in his 70s with acute or convalescent COVID-19. CDR3: CASSEDGRADEQFF. CDR3 DNA: TGTGCCAGCAGTGAAGACGGGAGGGCAGATGAGCAGTTCTTC.